The 27 T cell receptor beta chains in this list originate from one sample, sequenced in a study of tumor and adjacent non-tumor tissue in lung cancer. The library came from three nested PCR rounds adapted from ARM-PCR protocols. MiXCR, run by TCRdb on the multiplex PCR reads, gives a single entry per CDR3 protein. The table lists some 99,000 distinct CDR3 sequences, roughly 80% of them singletons. RNA was extracted from bulk tissue without any cell sorting. The material sequenced was lung tumor tissue. The receptors come from a woman aged 60 to 75 with non-small cell lung cancer.

To note about this clonotype: This may come from a read error, since a much larger clone is one base off. V gene TRBV20-1 combines with J gene TRBJ1-4; unclear D gene. CDR3 size: 13 residues. CDR1 and CDR2 (germline): DFQATT, SNEGSKA (reference sequence). The CDR3 DNA reads TGCGGGTCACCCCGGGATTCGAATGAAAAAGTGTTTTTT. The encoded protein is CGSPRDSNEKVFF.

This clonotype showed up just once. The rearrangement links TRBV4-3 to TRBJ2-6; 8 bases are a match to TRBD1. Per germline, CDR1 LGHNA and CDR2 YSLEER. The CDR3 runs 16 residues. J gave up 3 bases and V 3 bases, and 4 bases lay outside the gene matches. The CDR3 here is CASSQTGDSGANVLTF. CDR3 in DNA: TGCGCCAGCAGCCAGACAGGGGACAGTGGGGCCAACGTCCTGACTTTC.

The genes are TRBV6-2 or TRBV6-3 and TRBJ2-2, with 9 bases fitting TRBD1. J lost 6 bases, V lost 6 bases, and 8 bases had no gene match. The germline V gene has CDR1 MNHEY and CDR2 SVGEGT. The CDR3 sequence is 15 residues long. CDR3 sequence (DNA): TGTGCCAGCAGCGGGGACAGGGTCGGTTCCGGGGAGCTGTTTTTT. This codes for CASSGDRVGSGELFF.

This chain uses TRBV29-1 with TRBJ1-4, with 9 nucleotides matching TRBD1. This CDR3 region has 13 residues. The germline V gene encodes CDR1 SQVTM and CDR2 ANQGSEA. The CDR3 DNA is TGCAGGGTGGGGGACAGGGAATATGAAAAACTGTTTTTT. This sequence encodes CRVGDREYEKLFF.

On this clonotype: At one end, the junction sequence differs from germline, possibly due to a read error. J is TRBJ2-1 and V is TRBV20-1, with a possible D match to TRBD2 (5 bases). Germline V gives CDR1 DFQATT, CDR2 SNEGSKA (reference sequence). The CDR3 is made up of 14 amino acids. The CDR3 protein is CSAKEYLDYHEQFF. In DNA, the CDR3 is TGCAGTGCTAAGGAATACTTAGACTACCATGAGCAGTTCTTC.

Notes on this clonotype: One end of the junction varies from germline; a read error may be responsible. The CDR3 DNA reads TGCAATGCTAGAGATAAATTCGGGTACTTCCAAGAGACCCAGTACTTC. It codes for CNARDKFGYFQETQYF. The J gene is TRBJ2-5, the V gene TRBV20-1; D remains unclear. The CDR3 length is 16 residues. CDR1 is DFQATT, CDR2 SNEGSKA, per germline (reference sequence).

On this clonotype: This clone may be a read error of a much larger clone one base away. The V and J genes are TRBV28 and TRBJ1-5, with 7 bases fitting TRBD1. The CDR3 is 16 residues long. The V gene's germline CDR1 is MDHEN and CDR2 SYDVKM. V lost 5 bases and J lost 6; bases outside the gene matches: 13. The CDR3, as DNA: TGTGCCAGCAGTATTCCGGGACAGAGGCCGTCTCAGCCCCAGCATTTT. It specifies CASSIPGQRPSQPQHF. Filled out from reference TRBV28 and TRBJ1-5, the complete variable domain reads DVKVTQSSRYLVKRTGEKVFLECVQDMDHENMFWYRQDPGLGLRLIYFSYDVKMKEKGDIPEGYSVSREKKERFSLILESASTNQTSMYLCASSIPGQRPSQPQHFGDGTRLSIL.

As regards this clonotype: One end of the junction is discordant with germline, which a read error may explain. The V call is TRBV11-2, the J call TRBJ2-7; the D gene could be TRBD1 or TRBD2 (5 bases each). The CDR3 is 14 amino acids. CDR1 is SGHAT and CDR2 is FQNNGV in the germline V gene. The CDR3 DNA reads TGTGCTAGCAGCTACCGGGATAGGGGCTACGAACTGTACTTC. This sequence encodes CASSYRDRGYELYF.

The chain joins TRBV12-3 or TRBV12-4 to TRBJ1-5; tentatively, D is TRBD1 (6 bases). The ends were cut back, 8 bases at V and 3 bases at J, with 14 bases in the middle. This CDR3 region has 14 residues. Here the CDR3 DNA reads TGTGCCAGCTGCCTGGACAGACTCAATCAGCCCCAGCATTTT. Its translation: CASCLDRLNQPQHF.

This clonotype was observed a single time. This may be a read error, as it is one base from a much larger clone. The rearrangement links TRBV12-3 or TRBV12-4 to TRBJ1-4; the D is unclear. The CDR3 sequence is 14 residues long. V was cut by 3 bases and J by 8 bases, with 13 bases left in between. The DNA for the CDR3 is TGTGCCAGCAGTTTTTTCAGTATTAAGGAAAAACTGTTTTTT. Translation gives CASSFFSIKEKLFF.

The CDR3 here is CSVEGLDFLSYNVHFF. In DNA form, the CDR3 reads TGCAGCGTTGAAGGTCTGGACTTCCTATCCTACAATGTGCATTTCTTC. The genes are TRBV29-1 and TRBJ2-1; TRBD2 is a possible D gene (5 bases). CDR1 and CDR2 from the germline V gene are SQVTM and ANQGSEA. Between the trimmed V and J ends, which lost 1 base and 16 bases, there was a span of 29 bases. The CDR3 has 16 residues.

The rearrangement joins TRBV12-3 or TRBV12-4 to TRBJ1-2; no reliable D call. V dropped 6 bases and J dropped 11 bases, with 16 bases sitting between them. The CDR3 extends over 12 amino acids. CDR3 region: CASSNRVGDYTF. The CDR3 DNA sequence: TGTGCCAGCAGCAACCGGGTGGGTGATTACACCTTC.

This clonotype came up once. The rearrangement links TRBV29-1 to TRBJ2-2; possible D gene TRBD2, 5 bases. Germline CDR1 reads SQVTM; CDR2 reads ANQGSEA. V was cut by 3 bases and J by 2 bases, with 7 bases left in between. The CDR3 totals 13 residues. The CDR3 DNA reads TGCAGCGTTGACGGGGATAACACCGGGGAGCTGTTTTTT. Amino acids: CSVDGDNTGELFF.

The chain recombines TRBV10-3 with TRBJ2-2; D possibly corresponds to TRBD2 (6 bases). The CDR3 contains 16 residues. CDR1 and CDR2 from the germline V gene are ENHRY and SYGVKD. V gave up 3 bases and J gave up 8 bases, with 19 bases separating them. CDR3 protein: CAISETGTDSLGELFF. For the CDR3, the DNA is TGTGCCATCAGTGAAACCGGGACTGACTCCTTAGGGGAGCTGTTTTTT.

On this clonotype: The CDR3 end shows no conserved phenylalanine or tryptophan, and so a read error is likely. This chain connects TRBV11-3 to TRBJ1-1; no clear D gene. This CDR3 is built from 14 residues. V was pared by 7 bases and J by 1 base, with 13 bases between. The germline V gene encodes CDR1 SGHNT and CDR2 YENEEA. The CDR3 here is CASKLEASNTEAFI. Written as DNA, the CDR3 is TGTGCCAGCAAGTTGGAGGCCTCGAACACTGAAGCTTTCATT.

V usage is TRBV7-2 and J usage is TRBJ2-7; possibly TRBD1 or TRBD2 for D (5 bases each). The germline V gene encodes CDR1 SGHTA and CDR2 FQGNSA. CDR3 size: 14 residues. Trimming stripped 7 bases from V and 0 bases from J, with 13 bases between. The CDR3 reads CASNTGTSSYEQYF. CDR3 sequence (DNA): TGTGCCAGCAACACCGGGACGAGCTCCTACGAGCAGTACTTC.

With respect to this clonotype: A junction boundary mismatches the germline segment, possibly from a read error. This chain connects TRBV28 to TRBJ2-7; D is perhaps TRBD1 (6 bases). Germline CDR1 reads MDHEN; CDR2 reads SYDVKM. The CDR3 runs 14 residues. CDR3 sequence (DNA): TGTGCCAGCAGCATCTCTCGGACAGTCTACAAGCAGTACTTC. Translation: CASSISRTVYKQYF.

The DNA for the CDR3 is TGTGCCAGCAGCTTGGGCGGGGGGGCGACTGAGCAGTTCTTC. This translates into CASSLGGGATEQFF. The chain carries TRBV5-4 and TRBJ2-1; 9 bases align to TRBD2. The CDR3 runs to 14 residues. J was trimmed by 9 bases and V by 0 bases; bases with no gene match: 4. The germline CDR1 and CDR2 sequences are SGHNT and YYREEE (reference sequence).

About this clonotype itself: A much bigger clone sits one base away, suggesting this may be a read error. The chain combines TRBV4-2 with TRBJ2-3; 12 bases are shared with TRBD1. The germline V gene encodes CDR1 LGHNA and CDR2 YNFKEQ. The CDR3 is 16 amino acids. The CDR3 loop reads CDSSPGTGGNTDTQYF. The CDR3 DNA reads TGTGACAGCAGCCCCGGGACAGGGGGCAACACAGATACGCAGTATTTT.

With regard to this clonotype: A read error is possible here, since a much larger clone lies one base away. This chain links TRBV7-2 with TRBJ2-7; 10 bases line up with TRBD1. Per germline, CDR1 SGHTA and CDR2 FQGNSA. This CDR3 is built from 13 residues. CDR3 amino acids: CASSWTGGREHYF. CDR3 nucleotide sequence: TGTGCCAGCAGCTGGACAGGGGGACGGGAGCATTACTTC.

Worth noting for this clonotype: A much larger clone lies one base from this, so it may be a read error. Since no conserved phenylalanine or tryptophan closes the CDR3, a read error is the likely cause. V is TRBV20-1 and J is TRBJ2-3, with D uncertain. The CDR3 runs to 14 residues. The ends were cut back, 3 bases at V and 3 bases at J, with 13 bases in the middle. Germline V gene lookup returns CDR1 DFQATT and CDR2 SNEGSKA (reference sequence). The CDR3 region is CSARAQRATDTQYL. The DNA for the CDR3 is TGCAGTGCTAGGGCTCAAAGGGCGACAGATACGCAGTATCTT.

Notes on this clonotype: One end of the junction is discordant with germline, which a read error may explain. The rearrangement links TRBV12-3 or TRBV12-4 to TRBJ1-2; weak D call: TRBD1 (6 bases). The CDR3 covers 15 residues. CDR3 DNA sequence: TGTGCCAGTAGTTCCGGGACACTTGTGGACTATGGCTACACCTTC. Protein sequence: CASSSGTLVDYGYTF.

The V gene is TRBV10-3, the J gene TRBJ2-3, with TRBD2 as a possible D gene (5 bases). Deletions cut 9 bases from V and 6 bases from J, with 16 bases between. Germline CDR1 and CDR2: ENHRY and SYGVKD. There are 13 residues in the CDR3. CDR3 loop: CAIPIGNRDTQYF. CDR3 DNA: TGTGCCATTCCTATCGGGAATCGGGATACGCAGTATTTT.

The chain has TRBV5-8 and TRBJ1-1; tentative D call: TRBD1 (5 bases). The CDR3 runs to 17 residues. From germline, CDR1 is SGHTS and CDR2 YDEGEE. Between the trimmed V and J ends, which lost 5 bases and 5 bases, there was a span of 25 bases. The CDR3 here is CASSKQKGKGSVTEAFF. CDR3 nucleotides: TGTGCCAGCAGTAAACAAAAGGGGAAGGGGTCTGTAACTGAAGCTTTCTTT.

Comments on this clonotype: In this CDR3 the conserved last residue, phenylalanine or tryptophan, is missing, so a read error is likely. Because the CDR3's place on the DNA is in doubt, the DNA is left out and the CDR3 is given as listed by TCRdb. The rearrangement uses TRBV6-5 and TRBJ1-4. The CDR3 is 18 residues long, ends included. Germline-derived CDR1 and CDR2 are MNHEY and SVGAGI. The CDR3 loop reads CASSYTPDVASGGEKLFS.

J is TRBJ1-2 and V is TRBV20-1; no clear D gene. The germline gives CDR1 DFQATT, CDR2 SNEGSKA (reference sequence). This CDR3 comprises 14 residues. Trimming pared 0 bases from V and 10 bases from J, leaving 18 bases between. The CDR3 reads CSARDPPSNLDYTF. For the CDR3, the DNA is TGCAGTGCTAGAGACCCACCGAGCAACCTTGACTACACCTTC.

With respect to this clonotype: The junction does not match germline at one end; this may be a read error. The gene calls are TRBV11-3 and TRBJ2-1, with D possibly being TRBD1 or TRBD2 (5 bases each). The CDR3 is made up of 17 amino acids. Germline loops: CDR1 SGHNT, CDR2 YENEEA. Here the CDR3 DNA reads TGTCCCAGCAGCTTAGAGTTGACTAACAGGAGCCACAATGAGCAGTTATTC. As protein: CPSSLELTNRSHNEQLF.